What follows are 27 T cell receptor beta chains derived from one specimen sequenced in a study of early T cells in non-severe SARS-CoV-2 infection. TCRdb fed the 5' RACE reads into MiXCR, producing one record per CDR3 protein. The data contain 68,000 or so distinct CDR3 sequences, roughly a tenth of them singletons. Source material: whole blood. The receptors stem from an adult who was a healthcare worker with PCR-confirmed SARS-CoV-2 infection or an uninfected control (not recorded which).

CDR3 region: CASAVLGIASNTIYF. For the CDR3, the DNA is TGTGCCAGCGCGGTTTTGGGAATCGCCAGCAACACCATATATTTT. The genes are TRBV7-2 and TRBJ1-3, with no clear D. This CDR3 has 15 amino acids. Trimming pared 8 bases from V and 7 bases from J, leaving 21 bases between. CDR1 and CDR2 from the germline V gene are SGHTA and FQGNSA.

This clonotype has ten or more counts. The CDR3 nucleotides read TGCGCCAGCAGTGAGTCTGTGGGACTAGCGGGAGTCTTAGCCAAAAACATTCAGTACTTC. This encodes CASSESVGLAGVLAKNIQYF. V usage is TRBV10-2 and J usage is TRBJ2-4, with TRBD2 matching over 14 bases. The trim removed 0 bases at V and 0 bases at J, leaving 7 bases unmatched. Germline CDR1 reads WSHSY; CDR2 reads SAAADI. This CDR3 region has 20 residues.

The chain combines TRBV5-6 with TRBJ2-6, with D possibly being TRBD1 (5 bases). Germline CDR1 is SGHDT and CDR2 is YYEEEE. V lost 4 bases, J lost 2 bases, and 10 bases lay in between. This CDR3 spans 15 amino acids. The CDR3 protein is CASSLPGTGANVLTF. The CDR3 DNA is TGTGCCAGCAGCCTCCCAGGGACTGGGGCCAACGTCCTGACTTTC.

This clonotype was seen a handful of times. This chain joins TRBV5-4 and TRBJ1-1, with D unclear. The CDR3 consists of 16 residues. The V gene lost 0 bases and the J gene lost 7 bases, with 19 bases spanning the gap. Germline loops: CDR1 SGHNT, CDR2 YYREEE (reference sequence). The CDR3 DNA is TGTGCCAGCAGCTTGGGGACCGGTACTATATTCCATGAAGCTTTCTTT. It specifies CASSLGTGTIFHEAFF.

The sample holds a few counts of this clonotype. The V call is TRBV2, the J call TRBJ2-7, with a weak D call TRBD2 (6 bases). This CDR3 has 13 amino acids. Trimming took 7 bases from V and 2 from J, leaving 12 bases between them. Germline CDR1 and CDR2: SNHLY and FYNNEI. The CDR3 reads CASTGGITYEQYF. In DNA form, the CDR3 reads TGTGCCAGCACAGGCGGGATAACCTACGAGCAGTACTTC.

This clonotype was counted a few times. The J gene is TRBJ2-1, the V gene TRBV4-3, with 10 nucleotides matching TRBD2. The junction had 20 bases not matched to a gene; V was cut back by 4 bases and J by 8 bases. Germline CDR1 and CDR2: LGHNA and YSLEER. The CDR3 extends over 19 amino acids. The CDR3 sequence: CASSPSLAPSLAGADEQFF. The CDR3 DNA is TGCGCCAGCAGCCCCTCCTTAGCCCCAAGCCTAGCGGGAGCGGATGAGCAGTTCTTC.

The CDR3 sequence: CAISGGNTIYF. The CDR3 DNA reads as TGTGCCATCAGTGGTGGAAACACCATATATTTT. This chain joins TRBV10-3 and TRBJ1-3, with D hard to call. Trimming removed 4 bases at V and 3 bases at J, with 1 base between. The CDR3 spans 11 residues. Germline CDR1 reads ENHRY; CDR2 reads SYGVKD.

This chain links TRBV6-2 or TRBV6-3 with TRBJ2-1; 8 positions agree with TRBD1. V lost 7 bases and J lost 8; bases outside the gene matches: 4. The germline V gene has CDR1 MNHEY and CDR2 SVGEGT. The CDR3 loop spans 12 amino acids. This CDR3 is CASNGQGYEQFF. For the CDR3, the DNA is TGTGCCAGCAATGGACAGGGCTATGAGCAGTTCTTC.

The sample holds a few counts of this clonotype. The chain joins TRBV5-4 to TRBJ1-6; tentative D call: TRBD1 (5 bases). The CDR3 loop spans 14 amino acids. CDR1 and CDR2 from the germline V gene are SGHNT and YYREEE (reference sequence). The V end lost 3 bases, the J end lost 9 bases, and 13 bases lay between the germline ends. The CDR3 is CASSSIGGVSPLHF. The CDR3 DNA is TGTGCCAGCAGCTCAATTGGGGGAGTTTCACCCCTCCACTTT.

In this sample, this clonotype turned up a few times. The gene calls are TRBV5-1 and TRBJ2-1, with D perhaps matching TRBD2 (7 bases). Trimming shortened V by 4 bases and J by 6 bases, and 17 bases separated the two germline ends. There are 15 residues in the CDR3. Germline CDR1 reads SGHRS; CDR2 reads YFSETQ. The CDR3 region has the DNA TGCGCCAGCAGCCGCTCCGGGGAGGGGGGCAATGAGCAGTTCTTC. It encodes CASSRSGEGGNEQFF.

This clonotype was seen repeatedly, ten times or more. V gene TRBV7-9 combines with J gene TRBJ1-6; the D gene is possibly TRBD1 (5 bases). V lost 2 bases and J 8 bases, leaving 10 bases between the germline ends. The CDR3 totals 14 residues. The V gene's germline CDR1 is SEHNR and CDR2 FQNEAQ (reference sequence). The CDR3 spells CASSLQGSDSPLHF. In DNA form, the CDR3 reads TGTGCCAGCAGCTTACAGGGATCAGATTCACCCCTCCACTTT.

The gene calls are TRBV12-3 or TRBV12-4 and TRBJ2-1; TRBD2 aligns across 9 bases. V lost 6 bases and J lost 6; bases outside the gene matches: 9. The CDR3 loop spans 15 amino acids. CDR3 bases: TGTGCCAGCAGATCGTCGCGGGAGGGCGTCAATGAGCAGTTCTTC. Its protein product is CASRSSREGVNEQFF.

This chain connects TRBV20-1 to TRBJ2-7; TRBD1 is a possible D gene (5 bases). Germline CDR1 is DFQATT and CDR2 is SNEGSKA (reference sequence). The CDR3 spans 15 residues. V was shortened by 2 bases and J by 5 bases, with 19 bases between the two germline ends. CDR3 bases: TGCAGTGCTAGACCTCCCGCTGGGGCGTTAGACGAGCAGTACTTC. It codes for CSARPPAGALDEQYF.

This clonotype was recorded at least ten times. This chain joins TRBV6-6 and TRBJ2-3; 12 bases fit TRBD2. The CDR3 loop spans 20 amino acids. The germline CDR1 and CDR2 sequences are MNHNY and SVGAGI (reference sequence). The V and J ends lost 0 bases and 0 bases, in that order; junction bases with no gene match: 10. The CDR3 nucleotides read TGTGCCAGCAGTTACTCGACCGTTCTAGCGGGAGGGACTAGCACAGATACGCAGTATTTT. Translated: CASSYSTVLAGGTSTDTQYF.

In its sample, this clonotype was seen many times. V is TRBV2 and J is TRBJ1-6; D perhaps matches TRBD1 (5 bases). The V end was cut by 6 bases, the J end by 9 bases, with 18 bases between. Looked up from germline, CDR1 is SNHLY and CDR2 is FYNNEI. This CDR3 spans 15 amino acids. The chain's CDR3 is CASRRFADGGSPLHF. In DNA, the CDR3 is TGTGCCAGCAGGCGTTTCGCAGACGGGGGTTCACCCCTCCACTTT.

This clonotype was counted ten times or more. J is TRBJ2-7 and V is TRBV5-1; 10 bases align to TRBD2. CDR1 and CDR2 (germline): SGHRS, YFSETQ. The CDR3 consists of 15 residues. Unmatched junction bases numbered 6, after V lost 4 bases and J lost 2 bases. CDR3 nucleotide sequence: TGCGCCAGCAGCCCTAGCGGGGGAATAACCTACGAGCAGTACTTC. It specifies CASSPSGGITYEQYF.

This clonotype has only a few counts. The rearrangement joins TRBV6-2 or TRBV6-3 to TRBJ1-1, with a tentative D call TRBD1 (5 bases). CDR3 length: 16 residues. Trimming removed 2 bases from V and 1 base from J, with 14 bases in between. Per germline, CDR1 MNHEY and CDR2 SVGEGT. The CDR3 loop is CASSYPLGGSNTEAFF. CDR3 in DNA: TGTGCCAGCAGTTACCCGCTGGGGGGTTCGAACACTGAAGCTTTCTTT.

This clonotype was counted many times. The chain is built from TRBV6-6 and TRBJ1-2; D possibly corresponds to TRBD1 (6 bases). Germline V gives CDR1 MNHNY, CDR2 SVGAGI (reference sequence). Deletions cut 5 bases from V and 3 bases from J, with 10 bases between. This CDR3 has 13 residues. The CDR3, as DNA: TGTGCCAGCAGTCAACAGGGTGACTATGGCTACACCTTC. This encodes CASSQQGDYGYTF.

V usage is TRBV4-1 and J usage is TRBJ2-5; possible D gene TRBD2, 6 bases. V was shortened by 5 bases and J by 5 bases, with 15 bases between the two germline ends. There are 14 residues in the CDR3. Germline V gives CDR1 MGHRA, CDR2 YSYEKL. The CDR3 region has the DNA TGCGCCAGCAGCGAGACGGGAGTCGGGGAGACCCAGTACTTC. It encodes CASSETGVGETQYF.

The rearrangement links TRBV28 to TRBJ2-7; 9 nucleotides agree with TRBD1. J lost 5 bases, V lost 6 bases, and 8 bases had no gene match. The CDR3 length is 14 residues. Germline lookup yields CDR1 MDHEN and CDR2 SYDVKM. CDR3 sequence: CASSQPGQGNEQYF. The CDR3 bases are TGTGCCAGCAGCCAACCGGGACAGGGCAACGAGCAGTACTTC.

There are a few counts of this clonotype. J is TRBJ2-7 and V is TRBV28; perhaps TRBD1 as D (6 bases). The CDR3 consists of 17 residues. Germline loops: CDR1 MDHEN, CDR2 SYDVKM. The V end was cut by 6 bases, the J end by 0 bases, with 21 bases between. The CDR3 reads CASSKGRTGTSSYEQYF. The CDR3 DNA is TGTGCCAGCAGCAAAGGCCGCACCGGGACAAGCTCCTACGAGCAGTACTTC.

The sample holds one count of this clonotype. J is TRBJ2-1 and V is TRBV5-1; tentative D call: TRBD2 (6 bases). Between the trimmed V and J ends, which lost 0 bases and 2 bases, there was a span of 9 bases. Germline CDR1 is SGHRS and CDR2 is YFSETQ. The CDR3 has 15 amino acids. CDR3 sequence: CASSLARGAYNEQFF. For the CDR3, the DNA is TGCGCCAGCAGCTTGGCGCGGGGAGCCTACAATGAGCAGTTCTTC.

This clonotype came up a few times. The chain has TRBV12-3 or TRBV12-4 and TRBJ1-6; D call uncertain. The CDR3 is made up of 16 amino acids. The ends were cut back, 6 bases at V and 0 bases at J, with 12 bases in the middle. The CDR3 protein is CASRHSASSYNSPLHF. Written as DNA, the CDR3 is TGTGCCAGCAGACACAGCGCGAGCTCCTATAATTCACCCCTCCACTTT.

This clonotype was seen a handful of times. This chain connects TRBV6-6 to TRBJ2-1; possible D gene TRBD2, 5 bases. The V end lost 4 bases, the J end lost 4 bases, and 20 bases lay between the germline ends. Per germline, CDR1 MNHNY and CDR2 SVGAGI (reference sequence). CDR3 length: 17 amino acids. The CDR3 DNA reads TGTGCCAGCAGTTCTCTTAAGGTCTTAGCGCAGTACAATGAGCAGTTCTTC. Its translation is CASSSLKVLAQYNEQFF.

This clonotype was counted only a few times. CDR3: CASSLDQDTQYF. CDR3 DNA sequence: TGTGCCAGCAGCTTAGATCAAGATACGCAGTATTTT. The chain employs TRBV11-2 and TRBJ2-3; D gene ambiguous. Per the germline V gene, CDR1 is SGHAT and CDR2 is FQNNGV. The ends were cut back, 0 bases at V and 5 bases at J, with 3 bases in the middle. This CDR3 has 12 residues.

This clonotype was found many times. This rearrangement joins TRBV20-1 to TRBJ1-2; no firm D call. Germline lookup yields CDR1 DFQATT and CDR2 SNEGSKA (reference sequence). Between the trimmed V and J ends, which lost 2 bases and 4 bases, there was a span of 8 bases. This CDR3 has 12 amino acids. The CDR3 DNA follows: TGCAGTGCTAGAAGGGTGATCTATGGCTACACCTTC. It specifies CSARRVIYGYTF.

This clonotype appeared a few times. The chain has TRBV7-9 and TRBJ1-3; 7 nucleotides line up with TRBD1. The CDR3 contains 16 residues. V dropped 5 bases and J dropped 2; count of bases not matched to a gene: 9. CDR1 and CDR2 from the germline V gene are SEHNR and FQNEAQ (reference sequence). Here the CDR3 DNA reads TGTGCCAGCAGCCATCAGGGGGGGGACCCTGGAAACACCATATATTTT. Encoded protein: CASSHQGGDPGNTIYF.